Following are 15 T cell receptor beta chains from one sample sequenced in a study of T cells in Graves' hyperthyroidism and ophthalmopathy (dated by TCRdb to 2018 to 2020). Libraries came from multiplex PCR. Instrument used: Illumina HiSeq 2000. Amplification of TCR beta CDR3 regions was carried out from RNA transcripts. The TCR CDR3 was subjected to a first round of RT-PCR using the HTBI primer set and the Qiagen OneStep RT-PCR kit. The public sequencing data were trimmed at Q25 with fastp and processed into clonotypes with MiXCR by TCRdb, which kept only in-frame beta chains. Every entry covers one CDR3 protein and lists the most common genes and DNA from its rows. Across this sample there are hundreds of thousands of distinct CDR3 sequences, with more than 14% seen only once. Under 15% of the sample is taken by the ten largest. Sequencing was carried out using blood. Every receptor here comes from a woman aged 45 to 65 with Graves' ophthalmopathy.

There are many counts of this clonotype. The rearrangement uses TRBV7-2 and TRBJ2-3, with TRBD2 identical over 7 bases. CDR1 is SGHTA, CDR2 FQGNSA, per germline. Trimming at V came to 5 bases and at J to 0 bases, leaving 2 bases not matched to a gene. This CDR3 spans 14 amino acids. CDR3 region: CASSTSVSTDTQYF. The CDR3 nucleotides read TGTGCCAGCAGCACTAGCGTTAGCACAGATACGCAGTATTTT. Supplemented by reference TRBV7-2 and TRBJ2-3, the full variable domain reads GAGVSQSPSNKVTEKGKDVELRCDPISGHTALYWYRQSLGQGLEFLIYFQGNSAPDKSGLPSDRFSAERTGGSVSTLTIQRTQQEDSAVYLCASSTSVSTDTQYFGPGTRLTVL.

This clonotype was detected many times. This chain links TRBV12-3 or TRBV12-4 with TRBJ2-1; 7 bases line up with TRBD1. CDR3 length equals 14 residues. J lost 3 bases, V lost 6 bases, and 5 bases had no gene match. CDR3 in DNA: TGTGCCAGCAGGGGAAACAGGGGCTACAATGAGCAGTTCTTC. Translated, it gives CASRGNRGYNEQFF.

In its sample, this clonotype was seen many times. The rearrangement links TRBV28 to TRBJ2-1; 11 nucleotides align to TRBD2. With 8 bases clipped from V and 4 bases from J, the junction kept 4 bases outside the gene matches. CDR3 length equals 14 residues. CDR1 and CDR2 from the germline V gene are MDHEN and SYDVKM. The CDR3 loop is CASHGTSGYNEQFF. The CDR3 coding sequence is TGTGCCAGCCACGGGACTAGCGGATACAATGAGCAGTTCTTC.

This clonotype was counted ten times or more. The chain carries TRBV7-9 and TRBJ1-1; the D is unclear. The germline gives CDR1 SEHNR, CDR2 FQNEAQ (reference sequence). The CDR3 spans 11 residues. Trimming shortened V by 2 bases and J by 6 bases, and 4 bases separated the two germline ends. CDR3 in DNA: TGTGCCAGCAGCTTAATCGCTGAAGCTTTCTTT. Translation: CASSLIAEAFF.

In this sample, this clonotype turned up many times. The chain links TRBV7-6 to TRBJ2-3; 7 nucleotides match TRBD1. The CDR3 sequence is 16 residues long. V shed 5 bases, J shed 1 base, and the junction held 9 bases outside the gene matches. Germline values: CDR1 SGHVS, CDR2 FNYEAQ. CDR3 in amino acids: CASSPRTGRGTDTQYF. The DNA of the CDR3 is TGTGCCAGCAGCCCCCGGACAGGAAGGGGCACAGATACGCAGTATTTT. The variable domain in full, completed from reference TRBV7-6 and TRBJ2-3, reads GAGVSQSPRYKVTKRGQDVALRCDPISGHVSLYWYRQALGQGPEFLTYFNYEAQQDKSGLPNDRFSAERPEGSISTLTIQRTEQRDSAMYRCASSPRTGRGTDTQYFGPGTRLTVL.

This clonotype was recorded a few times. This CDR3 reads CASRERLVLEQYF. The CDR3 DNA follows: TGCGCCAGCAGGGAGCGACTAGTACTCGAGCAGTACTTC. This chain uses TRBV10-2 with TRBJ2-7; D perhaps matches TRBD2 (6 bases). CDR3 length: 13 amino acids. V lost 6 bases, J lost 6 bases, and 15 bases lay in between. The germline gives CDR1 WSHSY, CDR2 SAAADI.

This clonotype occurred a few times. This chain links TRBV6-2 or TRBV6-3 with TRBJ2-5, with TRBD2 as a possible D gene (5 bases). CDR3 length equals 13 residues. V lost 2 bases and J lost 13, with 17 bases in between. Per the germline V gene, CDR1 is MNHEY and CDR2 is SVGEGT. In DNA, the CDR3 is TGTGCCAGCAGTTACGGCCGTGCCCGGGATCCGTACTTC. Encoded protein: CASSYGRARDPYF.

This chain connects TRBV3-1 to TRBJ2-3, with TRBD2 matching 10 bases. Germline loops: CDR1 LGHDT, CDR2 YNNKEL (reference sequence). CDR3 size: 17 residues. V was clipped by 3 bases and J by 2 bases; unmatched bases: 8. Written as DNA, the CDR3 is TGTGCCAGCAGCCACAGACCGACTAGCGGGTACACAGATACGCAGTATTTT. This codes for CASSHRPTSGYTDTQYF.

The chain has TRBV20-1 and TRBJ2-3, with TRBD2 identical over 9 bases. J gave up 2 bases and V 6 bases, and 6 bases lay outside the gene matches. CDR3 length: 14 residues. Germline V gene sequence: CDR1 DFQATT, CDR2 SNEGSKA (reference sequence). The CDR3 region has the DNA TGCAGTGCAGGCGGGAGGGCTACCACAGATACGCAGTATTTT. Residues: CSAGGRATTDTQYF.

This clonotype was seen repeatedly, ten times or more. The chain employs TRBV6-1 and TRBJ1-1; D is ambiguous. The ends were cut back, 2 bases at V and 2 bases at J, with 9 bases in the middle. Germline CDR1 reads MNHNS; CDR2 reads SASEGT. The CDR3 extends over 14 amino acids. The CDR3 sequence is CASSEMSGNTEAFF. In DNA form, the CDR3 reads TGTGCCAGCAGTGAAATGTCGGGTAACACTGAAGCTTTCTTT.

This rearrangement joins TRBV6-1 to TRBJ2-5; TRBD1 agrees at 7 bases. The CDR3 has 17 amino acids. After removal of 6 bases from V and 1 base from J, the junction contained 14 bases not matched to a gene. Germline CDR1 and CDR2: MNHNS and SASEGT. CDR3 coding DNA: TGTGCCAGCAGCGATGTTCCCCGGGGACAGATCCAAGAGACCCAGTACTTC. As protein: CASSDVPRGQIQETQYF.

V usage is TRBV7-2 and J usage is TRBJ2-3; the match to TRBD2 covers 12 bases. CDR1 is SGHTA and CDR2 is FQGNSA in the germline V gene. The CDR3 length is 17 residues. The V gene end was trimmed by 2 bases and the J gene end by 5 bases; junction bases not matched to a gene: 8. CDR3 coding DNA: TGTGCCAGCAGCTTACAACCTAGCGGGAGGGCCGGAGATACGCAGTATTTT. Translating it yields CASSLQPSGRAGDTQYF.

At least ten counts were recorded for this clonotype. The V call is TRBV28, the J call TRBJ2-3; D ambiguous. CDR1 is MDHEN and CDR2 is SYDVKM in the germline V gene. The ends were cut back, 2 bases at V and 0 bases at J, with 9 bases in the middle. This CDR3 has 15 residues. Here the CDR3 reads CASSLVGPSTDTQYF. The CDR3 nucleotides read TGTGCCAGCAGTTTAGTTGGTCCTAGCACAGATACGCAGTATTTT.

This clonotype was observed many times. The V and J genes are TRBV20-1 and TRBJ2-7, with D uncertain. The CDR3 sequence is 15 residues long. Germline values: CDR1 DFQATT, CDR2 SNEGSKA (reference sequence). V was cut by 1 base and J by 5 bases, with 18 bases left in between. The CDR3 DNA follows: TGCAGTGCTAGAGCTAGTTTCGGTGGCTGGGACGAGCAGTACTTC. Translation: CSARASFGGWDEQYF.

CDR3 loop: CASSFQKETQYF. The DNA of the CDR3 is TGCGCCAGCAGCTTTCAGAAAGAGACCCAGTACTTC. The chain couples TRBV5-1 to TRBJ2-5; D unresolved. The CDR3 runs to 12 residues. The germline CDR1 and CDR2 sequences are SGHRS and YFSETQ. Trimming stripped 2 bases from V and 3 bases from J, with 5 bases between.